This entry features one T cell receptor beta chain sequence. Its antigen is not yet known. No base-level quality is on record; no much larger clone is a single base apart. The data stem from a study of blood T cell repertoires in COVID-19 (dated by TCRdb to between 2020 and 2021). Describing the broader study: Samples from collaborators originated in the United States, Italy and Spain and spanned both the acute and convalescent phases of COVID-19. A de-identified subject ID, COVID-19 status, age in years and sex were almost always included in the sample metadata. The repertoires were released in a freely available public database intended as a resource for research on the immune response to SARS-CoV-2. The samples were drawn from the first 160 participants of the ongoing ImmuneRACE study and from more than 1,000 subjects provided by 6 global collaborators. The prospective study material was composed of cDNA or gDNA derived from T cells, B-cell-depleted T cells, or PBMCs. Where available, HLA class I and class II types were obtained from metadata supplied by the sample provider rather than from assay-based typing. Subjects who had been exposed to COVID-19, were actively infected with it, or had recovered from it provided the deeply sampled blood TCRbeta repertoires that made up the dataset. The paper's findings and limits, for the study overall: The amount of clinical and demographic metadata varied by source and participant and was provided uncurated.

Each collaborating institution followed its own protocols to collect whole blood in K2EDTA tubes. For TCRbeta analysis, collaborators shipped samples in one of three forms: frozen whole blood, isolated PBMCs, or DNA extracted from either of those sample types. Via the germline V gene (reference sequence), CDR1 is SSHAT and CDR2 FNYEAQ. V gives up 4 bases and J gives up 5 bases, and the segment between their germline ends measures 9 bases. Including cysteine and phenylalanine, the CDR3 has 13 amino acids. Just the 39-base CDR3 DNA is kept, in frame starting at base 1. TCRbeta CDR3 regions were amplified from genomic DNA using the immunoSEQ Assay, a bias-controlled multiplex PCR. Regarding the original processing steps: Within the assay, amplification of reference gene primers was used to estimate how many nucleated cells each sample contained. Sequence reads were collapsed and filtered to measure the absolute abundance of every unique TCRbeta CDR3 rearrangement. For each sample, productive Simpson clonality was calculated as the square root of Simpson's diversity index over productive rearrangements. TCRdb mirrors the immuneACCESS table, restricted to in-frame sequences. Some clones are absent from its copies; in checked studies, under half trace to an unresolved V gene, and the reason for the others is unknown. The D gene and trimming were derived from the DNA, and the V and J assignments and clone size from that table. In all, the sample holds under 300,000 clones, and 82% of those were seen once. 4.5% to 6% of the sample comes from the top ten.

The rearrangement joined TRBV7-7 to TRBJ1-5; a tentative D match to TRBD1 spans 6 bases. The material sequenced was peripheral blood. The source of this sequence is a woman over 75 with active or convalescent COVID-19. The bases are TGTGCCAGCAGCTCGGACAGACATCAGCCCCAGCATTTT. It translates as CASSSDRHQPQHF.